This T cell receptor (beta chain) was captured by sequencing in a study of T cells in localized non-small cell lung cancer. Study results and limitations: Adjacent lung exhibited a median of approximately 50 among the 100 most abundant tumor clones.

The sample holds a few counts of this clone. The antigen remains unidentified. This CDR3 is 13 amino acids long. Trimming pared 2 bases from V and 6 bases from J, leaving 8 bases between. CDR1 MDHEN and CDR2 SYDVKM come from the germline V gene. Assay: immunoSEQ multiplex PCR; the TCRdb copy retains only in-frame clones and omits some. The sample shows 50,000 to 65,000 clones, roughly 76% of them seen only once. The sequence was obtained from a man between 40 and 69 years old with stage II lung adenocarcinoma. Sample: PBMCs, taken before any cancer treatment. The rearrangement uses TRBV28 and TRBJ1-3, with D possibly matching TRBD1 (5 bases). This CDR3 reads CASSLGGENTIYF. The CDR3 nucleotides are TGTGCCAGCAGTTTAGGGGGTGAAAACACCATATATTTT.